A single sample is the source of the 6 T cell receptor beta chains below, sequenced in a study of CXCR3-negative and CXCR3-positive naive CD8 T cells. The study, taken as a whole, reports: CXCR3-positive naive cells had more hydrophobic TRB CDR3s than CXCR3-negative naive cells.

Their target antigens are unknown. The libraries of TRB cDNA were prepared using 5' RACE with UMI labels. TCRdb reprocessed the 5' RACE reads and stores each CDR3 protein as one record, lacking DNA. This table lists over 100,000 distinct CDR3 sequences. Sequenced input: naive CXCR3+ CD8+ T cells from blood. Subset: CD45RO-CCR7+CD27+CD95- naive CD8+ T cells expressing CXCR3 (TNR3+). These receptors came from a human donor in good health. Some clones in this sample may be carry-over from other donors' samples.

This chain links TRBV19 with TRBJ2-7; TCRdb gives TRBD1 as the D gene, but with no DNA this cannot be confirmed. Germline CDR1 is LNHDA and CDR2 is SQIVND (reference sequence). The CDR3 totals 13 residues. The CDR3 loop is CASSAGMTYEQYF.

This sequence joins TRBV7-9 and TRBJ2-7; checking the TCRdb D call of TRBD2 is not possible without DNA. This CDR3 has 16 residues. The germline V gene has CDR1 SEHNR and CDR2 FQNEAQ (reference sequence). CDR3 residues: CASSLGGPPDICEQYF.

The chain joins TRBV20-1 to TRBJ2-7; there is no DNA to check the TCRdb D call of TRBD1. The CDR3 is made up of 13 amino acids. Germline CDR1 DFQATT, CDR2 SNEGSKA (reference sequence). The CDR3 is CSARVGGYYEQYF.

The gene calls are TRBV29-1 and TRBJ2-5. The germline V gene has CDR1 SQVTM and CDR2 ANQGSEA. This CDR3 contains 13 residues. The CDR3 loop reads CSAQKAYEETQYF.

CDR3 protein: CASNRTGSGETQYF. V usage is TRBV5-1 and J usage is TRBJ2-5; TCRdb reports TRBD1, a call that lacks DNA to check it against. The CDR3 has 14 amino acids. Looked up from germline, CDR1 is SGHRS and CDR2 is YFSETQ.

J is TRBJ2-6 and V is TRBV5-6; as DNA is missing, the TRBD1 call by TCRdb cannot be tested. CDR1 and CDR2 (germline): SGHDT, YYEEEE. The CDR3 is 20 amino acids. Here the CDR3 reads CASSLLPPGTEVSGANVLTF.